These 22 T cell receptor beta chains were all obtained from the same sample, sequenced in a study of blood T cell repertoires in COVID-19. Produced via immunoSEQ multiplex PCR; TCRdb's table is partial and in-frame only. The sample consists of about 260,000 clones, more than 75% of them appearing once. What was sequenced was peripheral blood. Receptors originate from a woman aged 40 to 50 who had recovered from COVID-19.

V is TRBV9 and J is TRBJ2-1; D remains ambiguous. The CDR3 contains 12 residues. Trimming took 3 bases from V and 7 from J, leaving 8 bases between them. CDR1 and CDR2 from the germline V gene are SGDLS and YYNGEE. The CDR3 loop reads CASSDVGNEQFF. CDR3 coding DNA: TGTGCCAGCAGCGACGTCGGTAATGAGCAGTTCTTC.

This chain joins TRBV29-1 and TRBJ2-3, with a weak D call TRBD2 (6 bases). V was clipped by 3 bases and J by 1 base, with 11 bases between them. This CDR3 comprises 14 residues. Looked up from germline, CDR1 is SQVTM and CDR2 is ANQGSEA. The CDR3 sequence: CSVDGGARTDTQYF. The CDR3 DNA is TGCAGCGTTGACGGAGGGGCCCGCACAGATACGCAGTATTTT.

The CDR3 loop reads CSVHREWNTEAFF. Here the CDR3 DNA reads TGCAGCGTTCACCGGGAGTGGAACACTGAAGCTTTCTTT. This chain links TRBV29-1 with TRBJ1-1; D is undetermined. Per germline, CDR1 SQVTM and CDR2 ANQGSEA. This CDR3 spans 13 amino acids. Trimming pared 5 bases from V and 1 base from J, leaving 11 bases between.

This chain uses TRBV27 with TRBJ1-2; D perhaps matches TRBD1 (6 bases). V was cut by 4 bases and J by 5 bases, with 17 bases left in between. The length of the CDR3 is 15 residues. CDR1 and CDR2 from the germline V gene are MNHEY and SMNVEV (reference sequence). The CDR3 nucleotides are TGTGCCAGCAGTTCCTACCCGGACAGTATATATGGCTACACCTTC. Translating gives CASSSYPDSIYGYTF.

This clone came up a few times. The chain recombines TRBV19 with TRBJ1-5; 9 bases line up with TRBD1. This CDR3 is 13 amino acids long. Germline loops: CDR1 LNHDA, CDR2 SQIVND (reference sequence). The V segment lost 4 bases and the J segment 8 bases; nucleotides outside the gene matches: 3. CDR3 DNA sequence: TGTGCCAGTAGTAAAGGGACAGGGAAGCCCCAGCATTTT. It specifies CASSKGTGKPQHF.

This sequence joins TRBV7-2 and TRBJ2-7; 7 bases are a match to TRBD1. The germline gives CDR1 SGHTA, CDR2 FQGNSA. Trimming at V came to 4 bases and at J to 3 bases, leaving 3 bases not matched to a gene. The length of the CDR3 is 13 residues. The CDR3, as DNA: TGTGCCAGCAGCTCGGACAGGATCTACGAGCAGTACTTC. Amino acids: CASSSDRIYEQYF. The variable domain in full, with the rest retrieved from reference TRBV7-2 and TRBJ2-7, is GAGVSQSPSNKVTEKGKDVELRCDPISGHTALYWYRQSLGQGLEFLIYFQGNSAPDKSGLPSDRFSAERTGGSVSTLTIQRTQQEDSAVYLCASSSDRIYEQYFGPGTRLTVT.

This chain connects TRBV11-2 to TRBJ2-1; tentative D call: TRBD1 (6 bases). Trimming stripped 1 base from V and 6 bases from J, with 7 bases between. This CDR3 comprises 13 residues. Looked up from germline, CDR1 is SGHAT and CDR2 is FQNNGV. The CDR3 DNA follows: TGTGCCAGCAGCTTAGGGACAGCCAATGAGCAGTTCTTC. It translates to CASSLGTANEQFF.

This chain links TRBV6-5 with TRBJ2-7, with D perhaps TRBD2 (5 bases). Germline values: CDR1 MNHEY, CDR2 SVGAGI. CDR3 length equals 14 residues. Trimming stripped 5 bases from V and 0 bases from J, with 11 bases between. CDR3 amino acids: CASSPGITSYEQYF. CDR3 in DNA: TGTGCCAGCAGTCCCGGGATCACCTCCTACGAGCAGTACTTC.

The genes are TRBV6-2 or TRBV6-3 and TRBJ1-6; no firm D call. This CDR3 is 13 amino acids long. V was cut by 0 bases and J by 13 bases, with 10 bases left in between. Germline loops: CDR1 MNHEY, CDR2 SVGEGT. This chain's CDR3 is CASSYSLSRPLHF. CDR3 sequence (DNA): TGTGCCAGCAGTTACTCGTTGTCCCGGCCCCTCCACTTT.

The CDR3 coding sequence is TGTGCCAGCAGTTATTTTGCAGGTGTGAACACTGAAGCTTTCTTT. Encoded protein: CASSYFAGVNTEAFF. This sequence joins TRBV6-2 or TRBV6-3 and TRBJ1-1, with D unresolved. The CDR3 runs 15 residues. The germline CDR1 and CDR2 sequences are MNHEY and SVGEGT. V lost 3 bases to trimming and J lost 0 bases, with 11 bases between them.

The rearrangement uses TRBV28 and TRBJ1-2; D unclear. Germline V lookup: CDR1 MDHEN, CDR2 SYDVKM. V lost 7 bases and J lost 7, with 13 bases in between. The length of the CDR3 is 12 residues. The CDR3 here is CASTLEAGGYTF. The CDR3 region has the DNA TGTGCCAGCACCCTTGAGGCGGGTGGCTACACCTTC.

The V gene is TRBV7-2, the J gene TRBJ2-2; 9 nucleotides line up with TRBD2. Trimming removed 3 bases from V and 7 bases from J; junction bases left unmatched: 3. The CDR3 contains 14 residues. Germline V gene sequence: CDR1 SGHTA, CDR2 FQGNSA. The CDR3 DNA is TGTGCCAGCAGCTTGCGGGGGGGCAGCGGGGAGCTGTTTTTT. As protein: CASSLRGGSGELFF.

This clone was found many times. The CDR3 DNA sequence: TGTGCCAGCAGCCATACCCGGGAGCAGTACTTC. Translation gives CASSHTREQYF. The chain uses TRBV28 and TRBJ2-7; no definite D call. V lost 6 bases and J 7 bases, leaving 10 bases between the germline ends. This CDR3 comprises 11 residues. Germline CDR1 reads MDHEN; CDR2 reads SYDVKM.

This clone was counted only a few times. The chain joins TRBV2 to TRBJ1-6; the D is unclear. CDR1 is SNHLY, CDR2 FYNNEI, per germline. The CDR3 loop spans 15 amino acids. V gave up 7 bases and J gave up 0 bases, with 10 bases separating them. CDR3 DNA: TGTGCCAGCACAGCCAGGTTCTCCTATAATTCACCCCTCCACTTT. Protein product: CASTARFSYNSPLHF.

The V and J genes are TRBV4-2 and TRBJ2-1; D gene ambiguous. V dropped 4 bases and J dropped 3 bases, with 7 bases sitting between them. CDR3 length: 13 amino acids. Germline CDR1 reads LGHNA; CDR2 reads YNFKEQ. The CDR3 region is CASSPRYYNEQFF. CDR3 in DNA: TGTGCCAGCAGCCCTAGGTACTACAATGAGCAGTTCTTC.

The CDR3 loop is CASSPLRANNEQFF. Here the CDR3 DNA reads TGCGCCAGCAGCCCACTCAGGGCTAACAATGAGCAGTTCTTC. The V gene is TRBV4-1, the J gene TRBJ2-1; D perhaps matches TRBD1 (5 bases). This CDR3 is built from 14 residues. Germline V gives CDR1 MGHRA, CDR2 YSYEKL. V dropped 4 bases and J dropped 5 bases, with 12 bases sitting between them.

The V gene is TRBV6-1, the J gene TRBJ1-6; no clear D. The V and J ends lost 4 bases and 0 bases respectively, with 16 bases between them. The germline gives CDR1 MNHNS, CDR2 SASEGT. The CDR3 length is 18 residues. The CDR3 nucleotides are TGTGCCAGCAGTGCCGTTATACAGACAAGCTCCTATAATTCACCCCTCCACTTT. Translated, it gives CASSAVIQTSSYNSPLHF.

This chain links TRBV10-1 with TRBJ2-7, with D tentatively TRBD1 (5 bases). The ends were cut back, 6 bases at V and 0 bases at J, with 12 bases in the middle. Germline CDR1 reads WNHNN; CDR2 reads SYGVQD (reference sequence). The length of the CDR3 is 14 residues. In DNA form, the CDR3 reads TGCGCCAGCAGCCCAATGGGGCACTCCTACGAGCAGTACTTC. Translation gives CASSPMGHSYEQYF.

This rearrangement joins TRBV9 to TRBJ2-5; possibly TRBD2 for D (6 bases). Germline V CDR1 and CDR2: SGDLS, YYNGEE. The CDR3 consists of 13 residues. V gave up 3 bases and J gave up 4 bases, with 10 bases separating them. CDR3: CASSEEGAETQYF. The CDR3 DNA is TGTGCCAGCAGCGAGGAGGGTGCAGAGACCCAGTACTTC.

In its sample, this clone was seen a few times. The rearrangement joins TRBV10-3 to TRBJ1-2; D call uncertain. CDR3 length: 14 residues. Germline CDR1 ENHRY, CDR2 SYGVKD. Trimming removed 6 bases from V and 0 bases from J, with 11 bases in between. The CDR3 nucleotides are TGTGCCATCAGGTCCCTATCTGCTAACTATGGCTACACCTTC. It yields the protein CAIRSLSANYGYTF.

This clone was seen a single time. This chain uses TRBV4-1 with TRBJ2-7, with 8 positions matching TRBD2. Germline CDR1 and CDR2: MGHRA and YSYEKL. The CDR3 is 16 residues long. V lost 1 base, J lost 1 base, and 6 bases stayed unmatched. CDR3 nucleotide sequence: TGCGCCAGCAGCCAAGGCGGGGTAGCGGGGTCCTACGAGCAGTACTTC. Protein: CASSQGGVAGSYEQYF.

The rearrangement uses TRBV27 and TRBJ2-5; 16 positions agree with TRBD2. Germline V gene sequence: CDR1 MNHEY, CDR2 SMNVEV (reference sequence). With V trimmed by 5 bases and J by 6 bases, 3 bases remained unmatched. The CDR3 is 15 amino acids. The CDR3 reads CASSGTSGGAQTQYF. The CDR3 DNA follows: TGTGCCAGCAGTGGGACTAGCGGGGGGGCACAGACCCAGTACTTC.